This T cell receptor (beta chain) originates from a study of blood T cell repertoires in COVID-19. About the research overall: Specimens from acute and convalescent COVID-19 originated in the United States, Italy and Spain. PBMCs, B-cell-depleted T cells, or T cells were the source of the cDNA or gDNA that made up the material.

The table came from immunoSEQ multiplex PCR; TCRdb's copy has only in-frame clones and leaves some out. The sample has almost 250,000 clones; around nine tenths are singletons. With V trimmed by 4 bases and J by 5 bases, 9 bases remained unmatched. Germline CDR1 and CDR2: LNHDA and SQIVND (reference sequence). CDR3 length: 16 residues. The specimen sequenced was peripheral blood. The rearrangement links TRBV19 to TRBJ1-5; 9 bases are a match to TRBD1. This clonotype was obtained from a woman in her fifties or sixties who had recovered from COVID-19. CDR3 sequence: CASSTGDRDVDQPQHF. Written as DNA, the CDR3 is TGTGCCAGTAGTACCGGGGACAGGGACGTGGATCAGCCCCAGCATTTT.